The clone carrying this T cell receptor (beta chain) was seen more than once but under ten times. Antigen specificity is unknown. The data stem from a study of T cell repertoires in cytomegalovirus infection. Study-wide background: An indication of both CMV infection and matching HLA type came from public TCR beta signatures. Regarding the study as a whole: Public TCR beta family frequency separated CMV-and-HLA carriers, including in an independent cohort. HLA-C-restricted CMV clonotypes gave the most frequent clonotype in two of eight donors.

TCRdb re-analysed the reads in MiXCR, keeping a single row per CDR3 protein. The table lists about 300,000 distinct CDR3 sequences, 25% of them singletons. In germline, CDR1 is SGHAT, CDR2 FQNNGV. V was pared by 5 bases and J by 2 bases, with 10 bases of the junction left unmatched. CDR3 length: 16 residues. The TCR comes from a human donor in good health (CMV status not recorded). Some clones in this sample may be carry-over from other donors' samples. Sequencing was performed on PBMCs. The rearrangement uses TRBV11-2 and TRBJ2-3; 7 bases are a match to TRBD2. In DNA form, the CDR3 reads TGTGCCAGCAGCCGGAAGGGAGGGGTTATCACAGATACGCAGTATTTT. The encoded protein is CASSRKGGVITDTQYF.